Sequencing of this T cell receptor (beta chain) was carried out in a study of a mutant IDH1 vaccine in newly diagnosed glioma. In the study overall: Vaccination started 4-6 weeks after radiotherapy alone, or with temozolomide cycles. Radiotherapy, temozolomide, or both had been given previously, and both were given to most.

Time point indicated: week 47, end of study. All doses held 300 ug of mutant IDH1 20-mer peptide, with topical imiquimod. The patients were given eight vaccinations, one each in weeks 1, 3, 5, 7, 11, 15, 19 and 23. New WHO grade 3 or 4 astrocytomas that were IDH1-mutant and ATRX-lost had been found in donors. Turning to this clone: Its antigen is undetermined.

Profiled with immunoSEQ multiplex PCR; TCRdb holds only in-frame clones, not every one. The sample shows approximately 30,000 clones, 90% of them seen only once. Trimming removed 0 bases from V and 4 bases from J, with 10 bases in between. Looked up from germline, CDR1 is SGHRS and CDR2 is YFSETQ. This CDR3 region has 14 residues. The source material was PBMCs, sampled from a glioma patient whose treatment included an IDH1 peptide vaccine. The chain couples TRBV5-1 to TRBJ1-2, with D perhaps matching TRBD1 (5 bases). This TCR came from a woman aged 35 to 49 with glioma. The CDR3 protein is CASSLEQEIYGYTF. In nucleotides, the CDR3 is TGCGCCAGCAGCTTGGAACAGGAAATCTATGGCTACACCTTC.